What follows are 14 T cell receptor beta chains derived from one specimen sequenced in a study of shared clonotypes between healthy human individuals. Assay used: immunoSEQ multiplex PCR; TCRdb lists only in-frame clones, some missing. There are some 2,500,000 clones in the sample; roughly 93% occur only once, and approximately 0.37% lies in the top ten. Material: naive CD4+ T cells from PBMCs. The subset here: CD45RA+ positively selected. The source is a man aged 18 to 30 in good health. Some clones in this sample may be carry-over from other donors' samples.

The chain combines TRBV28 with TRBJ2-3; D gene ambiguous. Trimming removed 4 bases at V and 3 bases at J, with 14 bases between. The CDR3 totals 15 residues. From germline, CDR1 is MDHEN and CDR2 SYDVKM. CDR3 in DNA: TGTGCCAGCAGTTCCCCACCCCTGGGGACAGATACGCAGTATTTT. Protein: CASSSPPLGTDTQYF. Together with reference TRBV28 and TRBJ2-3, the CDR3 gives the full variable domain: DVKVTQSSRYLVKRTGEKVFLECVQDMDHENMFWYRQDPGLGLRLIYFSYDVKMKEKGDIPEGYSVSREKKERFSLILESASTNQTSMYLCASSSPPLGTDTQYFGPGTRLTVL.

The V call is TRBV7-2, the J call TRBJ1-2, with D unresolved. Germline V CDR1 and CDR2: SGHTA, FQGNSA. Deletions cut 5 bases from V and 2 bases from J, with 9 bases between. The CDR3 sequence is 13 residues long. This CDR3 is CASSEGPNYGYTF. CDR3 DNA: TGTGCCAGCAGCGAAGGACCCAACTATGGCTACACCTTC. Complete variable domain (other parts from reference TRBV7-2 and TRBJ1-2): GAGVSQSPSNKVTEKGKDVELRCDPISGHTALYWYRQSLGQGLEFLIYFQGNSAPDKSGLPSDRFSAERTGGSVSTLTIQRTQQEDSAVYLCASSEGPNYGYTFGSGTRLTVV.

V gene TRBV5-4 combines with J gene TRBJ2-5; a possible D gene is TRBD2 (6 bases). CDR1 is SGHNT, CDR2 YYREEE, per germline (reference sequence). Trimming left V 4 bases short and J 1 base short, with 17 bases between. This CDR3 is 16 amino acids long. The CDR3, as DNA: TGTGCCAGCAGCCCGCGTGGGGCGGGGATCCAAGAGACCCAGTACTTC. Translation gives CASSPRGAGIQETQYF.

In the case of this clone: This same CDR3 is encoded by further DNA sequences in the sample. The J gene is TRBJ1-2, the V gene TRBV28; D is perhaps TRBD1 (5 bases). The CDR3 contains 12 residues. The germline V and J ends were trimmed by 8 bases and 3 bases, with 10 bases remaining between them. Germline V gene lookup returns CDR1 MDHEN and CDR2 SYDVKM. The DNA for the CDR3 is TGTGCCAGCCAGGGTAGCTACTATGGCTACACCTTC. Translating gives CASQGSYYGYTF.

The chain employs TRBV7-8 and TRBJ2-7, with 8 bases lining up with TRBD1. There are 12 residues in the CDR3. The V segment lost 1 base and the J segment 9 bases; nucleotides outside the gene matches: 2. The germline CDR1 and CDR2 sequences are SGHVS and FQNEAQ. CDR3 sequence (DNA): TGTGCCAGCAGCTTAGACAGGGGGTCGCAGTACTTC. Translated: CASSLDRGSQYF.

The chain is built from TRBV14 and TRBJ2-7; D not certain. The V gene's germline CDR1 is SGHDN and CDR2 FVKESK. The CDR3 contains 15 residues. V lost 1 base and J 5 bases, leaving 15 bases between the germline ends. CDR3 nucleotide sequence: TGTGCCAGCAGCCAAGCCAGAAGTGTAAACGACGAGCAGTACTTC. This encodes CASSQARSVNDEQYF.

A single count supports this clone. The V and J genes are TRBV6-5 and TRBJ1-2; no clear D. The germline V gene encodes CDR1 MNHEY and CDR2 SVGAGI. Trimming took off 6 bases at V and 2 bases at J, with 10 bases between the two ends. The CDR3 sequence is 13 residues long. Here the CDR3 DNA reads TGTGCCAGCAGGACGACGGGGAACTATGGCTACACCTTC. Residues: CASRTTGNYGYTF.

A single count supports this clone. Other DNA sequences within the sample encode an identical CDR3. The chain recombines TRBV5-5 with TRBJ1-3; no firm D call. CDR1 is SGHKS and CDR2 is YYEKEE in the germline V gene (reference sequence). The CDR3 runs 13 residues. V was clipped by 3 bases and J by 1 base, with 5 bases between them. DNA for the CDR3: TGTGCCAGCAGCTCAAGATCTGGAAACACCATATATTTT. Protein: CASSSRSGNTIYF. Supplemented by reference TRBV5-5 and TRBJ1-3, the full variable domain reads DAGVTQSPTHLIKTRGQQVTLRCSPISGHKSVSWYQQVLGQGPQFIFQYYEKEERGRGNFPDRFSARQFPNYSSELNVNALLLGDSALYLCASSSRSGNTIYFGEGSWLTVV.

The chain uses TRBV15 and TRBJ2-7; 13 bases map to TRBD2. The CDR3 length is 17 residues. Trimming took 5 bases from V and 7 from J; bases not matched to a gene: 14. Germline CDR1 reads LNHNV; CDR2 reads YYDKDF (reference sequence). Here the CDR3 reads CATSGQLAGGPMWEQYF. The DNA of the CDR3 is TGTGCCACCAGCGGACAACTAGCGGGAGGGCCCATGTGGGAGCAGTACTTC.

V usage is TRBV7-8 and J usage is TRBJ2-2; D gene unclear. The CDR3 has 16 residues. From germline, CDR1 is SGHVS and CDR2 FQNEAQ. The ends were cut back, 5 bases at V and 2 bases at J, with 15 bases in the middle. CDR3 sequence: CASSPELWKNTGELFF. CDR3 bases: TGTGCCAGCAGCCCTGAACTTTGGAAAAACACCGGGGAGCTGTTTTTT.

CDR3 in amino acids: CASSPEQGRFQPQHF. DNA of the CDR3: TGTGCCAGCTCACCGGAACAGGGCCGGTTTCAGCCCCAGCATTTT. V is TRBV18 and J is TRBJ1-5, with D maybe TRBD1 (6 bases). The germline V and J ends were trimmed by 3 bases and 6 bases, with 15 bases remaining between them. There are 15 residues in the CDR3. Germline loops: CDR1 KGHSH, CDR2 LQKENI. The complete variable domain, with remaining parts taken from reference TRBV18 and TRBJ1-5, reads NAGVMQNPRHLVRRRGQEARLRCSPMKGHSHVYWYRQLPEEGLKFMVYLQKENIIDESGMPKERFSAEFPKEGPSILRIQQVVRGDSAAYFCASSPEQGRFQPQHFGDGTRLSIL.

V usage is TRBV5-1 and J usage is TRBJ2-2; no firm D call. Trimming removed 2 bases from V and 1 base from J, with 15 bases in between. The V gene's germline CDR1 is SGHRS and CDR2 YFSETQ. This CDR3 region has 17 residues. The CDR3 region is CASSFTSSTKNTGELFF. CDR3 in DNA: TGCGCCAGCAGCTTCACGTCGTCAACAAAGAACACCGGGGAGCTGTTTTTT. Full variable domain (outside the CDR3, taken from reference TRBV5-1 and TRBJ2-2): KAGVTQTPRYLIKTRGQQVTLSCSPISGHRSVSWYQQTPGQGLQFLFEYFSETQRNKGNFPGRFSGRQFSNSRSEMNVSTLELGDSALYLCASSFTSSTKNTGELFFGEGSRLTVL.

The CDR3 coding sequence is TGCGCCAGCAGCTTGGTAGCGGGAGGGCATCAAGAGACCCAGTACTTC. Translating it yields CASSLVAGGHQETQYF. The J gene is TRBJ2-5, the V gene TRBV5-1; 11 bases agree with TRBD2. Trimming took 0 bases from V and 2 from J; bases not matched to a gene: 3. The CDR3 loop spans 16 amino acids. Germline values: CDR1 SGHRS, CDR2 YFSETQ.

The rearrangement joins TRBV7-8 to TRBJ2-7; D is undetermined. The CDR3 runs to 12 residues. Between the trimmed V and J ends, which lost 0 bases and 3 bases, there was a span of 3 bases. The germline V gene encodes CDR1 SGHVS and CDR2 FQNEAQ. CDR3 in DNA: TGTGCCAGCAGCTTAGCGCTCTACGAGCAGTACTTC. This codes for CASSLALYEQYF.